Detailed here is one T cell receptor beta chain. Its antigen is still unknown. In germline, CDR1 is KGHSH, CDR2 LQKENI. The CDR3 has 15 residues. Trimming took 8 bases from V and 3 from J; bases not matched to a gene: 6. These data originate in a study of shared clonotypes between healthy human individuals. Study-level points and caveats: An expected dependence of interdonor clonotype sharing on sequencing depth was noted.

Genomic DNA, for the unsorted samples, came from about 90 million PBMCs. Evenly divided among several immunoSEQ plates was the genomic DNA of each subset. Data came from immunoSEQ multiplex PCR; TCRdb stores just in-frame clones and leaves some out. The sample consists of hundreds of thousands of clones, roughly four fifths of them appearing once. The sample was PBMCs. The chain links TRBV18 to TRBJ2-3; TRBD2 agrees at 12 bases. The receptor was isolated from a woman aged 40-49 years in good health. Some clones in this sample may be carry-over from other donors' samples. For the CDR3, the DNA is TGTGCCAGCACATCGACTAGCGGGAGTACAGATACGCAGTATTTT. Its protein product is CASTSTSGSTDTQYF. The full variable domain, with the rest looked up from reference TRBV18 and TRBJ2-3, is NAGVMQNPRHLVRRRGQEARLRCSPMKGHSHVYWYRQLPEEGLKFMVYLQKENIIDESGMPKERFSAEFPKEGPSILRIQQVVRGDSAAYFCASTSTSGSTDTQYFGPGTRLTVL.